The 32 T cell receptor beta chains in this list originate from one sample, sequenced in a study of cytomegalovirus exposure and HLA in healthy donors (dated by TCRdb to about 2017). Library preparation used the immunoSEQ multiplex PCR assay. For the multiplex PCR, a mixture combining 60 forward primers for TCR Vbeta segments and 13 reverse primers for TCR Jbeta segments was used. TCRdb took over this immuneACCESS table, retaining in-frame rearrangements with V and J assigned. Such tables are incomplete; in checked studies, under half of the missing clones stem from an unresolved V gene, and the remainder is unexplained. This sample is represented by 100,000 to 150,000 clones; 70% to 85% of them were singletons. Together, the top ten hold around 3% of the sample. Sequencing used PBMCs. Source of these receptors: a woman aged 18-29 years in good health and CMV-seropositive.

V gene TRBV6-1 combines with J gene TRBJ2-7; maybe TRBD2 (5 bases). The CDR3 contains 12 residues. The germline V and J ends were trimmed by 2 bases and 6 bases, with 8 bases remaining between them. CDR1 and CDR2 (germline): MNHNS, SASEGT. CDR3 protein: CASSESGVEQYF. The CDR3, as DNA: TGTGCCAGCAGTGAATCCGGGGTCGAGCAGTACTTC.

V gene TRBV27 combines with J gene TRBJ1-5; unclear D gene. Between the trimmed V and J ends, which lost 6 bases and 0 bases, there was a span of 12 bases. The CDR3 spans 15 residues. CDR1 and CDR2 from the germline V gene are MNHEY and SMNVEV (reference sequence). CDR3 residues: CASRPLAVSNQPQHF. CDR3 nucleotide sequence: TGTGCCAGCAGACCTCTGGCGGTTAGCAATCAGCCCCAGCATTTT.

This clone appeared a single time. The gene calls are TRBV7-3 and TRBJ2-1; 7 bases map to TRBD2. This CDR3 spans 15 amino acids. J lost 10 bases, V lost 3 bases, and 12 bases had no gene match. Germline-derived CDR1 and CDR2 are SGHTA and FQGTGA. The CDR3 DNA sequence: TGTGCCAGCAGCTTCGGTATCGGGGGGAGCGGCGAGCAGTTCTTC. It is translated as CASSFGIGGSGEQFF. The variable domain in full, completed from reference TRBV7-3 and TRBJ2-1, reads GAGVSQTPSNKVTEKGKYVELRCDPISGHTALYWYRQSLGQGPEFLIYFQGTGAADDSGLPNDRFFAVRPEGSVSTLKIQRTERGDSAVYLCASSFGIGGSGEQFFGPGTRLTVL.

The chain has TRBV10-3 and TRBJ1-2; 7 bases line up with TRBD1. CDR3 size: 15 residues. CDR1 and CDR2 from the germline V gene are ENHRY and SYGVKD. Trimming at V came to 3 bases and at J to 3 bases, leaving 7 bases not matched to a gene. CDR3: CAISDPRGADYGYTF. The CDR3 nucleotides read TGTGCCATCAGTGACCCCAGGGGGGCAGACTATGGCTACACCTTC.

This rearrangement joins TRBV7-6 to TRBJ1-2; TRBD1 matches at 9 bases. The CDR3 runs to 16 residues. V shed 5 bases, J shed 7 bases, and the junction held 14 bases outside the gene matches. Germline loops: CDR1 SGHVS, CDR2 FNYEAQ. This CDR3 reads CASSAGTGWEFGGYTF. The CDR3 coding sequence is TGTGCCAGCAGCGCCGGGACAGGGTGGGAGTTTGGTGGCTACACCTTC. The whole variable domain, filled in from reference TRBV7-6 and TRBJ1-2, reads GAGVSQSPRYKVTKRGQDVALRCDPISGHVSLYWYRQALGQGPEFLTYFNYEAQQDKSGLPNDRFSAERPEGSISTLTIQRTEQRDSAMYRCASSAGTGWEFGGYTFGSGTRLTVV.

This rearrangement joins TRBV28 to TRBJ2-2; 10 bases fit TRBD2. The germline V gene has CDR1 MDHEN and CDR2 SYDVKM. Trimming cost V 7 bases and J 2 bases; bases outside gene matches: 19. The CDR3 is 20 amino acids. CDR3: CASTQRRGLAGVRNTGELFF. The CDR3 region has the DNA TGTGCCAGCACCCAACGCCGGGGGCTAGCGGGGGTCAGAAACACCGGGGAGCTGTTTTTT.

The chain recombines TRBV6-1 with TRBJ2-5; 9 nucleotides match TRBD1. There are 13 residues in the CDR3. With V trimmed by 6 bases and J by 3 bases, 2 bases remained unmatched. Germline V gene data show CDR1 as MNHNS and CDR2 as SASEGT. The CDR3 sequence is CASRRTGEETQYF. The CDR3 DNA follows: TGTGCCAGCAGAAGGACAGGGGAAGAGACCCAGTACTTC.

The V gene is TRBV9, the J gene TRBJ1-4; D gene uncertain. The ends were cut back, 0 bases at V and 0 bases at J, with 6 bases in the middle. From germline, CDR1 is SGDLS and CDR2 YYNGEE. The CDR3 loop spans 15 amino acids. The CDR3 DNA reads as TGTGCCAGCAGCGTAGATATTGCAACTAATGAAAAACTGTTTTTT. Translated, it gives CASSVDIATNEKLFF.

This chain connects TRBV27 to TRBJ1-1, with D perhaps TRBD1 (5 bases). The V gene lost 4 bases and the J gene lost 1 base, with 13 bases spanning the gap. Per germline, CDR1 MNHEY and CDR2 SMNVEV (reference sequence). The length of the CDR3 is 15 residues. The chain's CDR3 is CASSYDRFSNTEAFF. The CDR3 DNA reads TGTGCCAGCAGTTACGACAGATTTTCGAACACTGAAGCTTTCTTT.

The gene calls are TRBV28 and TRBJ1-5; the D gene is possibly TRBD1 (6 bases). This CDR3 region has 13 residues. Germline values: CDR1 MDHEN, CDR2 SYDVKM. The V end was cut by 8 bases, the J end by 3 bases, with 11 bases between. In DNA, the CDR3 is TGTGCCAGCCTGGGGGCGGTCAATCAGCCCCAGCATTTT. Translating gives CASLGAVNQPQHF.

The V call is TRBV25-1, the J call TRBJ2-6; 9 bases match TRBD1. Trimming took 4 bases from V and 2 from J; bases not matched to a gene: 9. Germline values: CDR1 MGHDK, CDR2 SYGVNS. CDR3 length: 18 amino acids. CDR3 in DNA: TGTGCCAGCAGTGGGGTGGGGACAGGGAGGACTGGGGCCAACGTCCTGACTTTC. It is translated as CASSGVGTGRTGANVLTF. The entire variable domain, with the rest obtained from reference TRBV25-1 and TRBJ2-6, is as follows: EADIYQTPRYLVIGTGKKITLECSQTMGHDKMYWYQQDPGMELHLIHYSYGVNSTEKGDLSSESTVSRIRTEHFPLTLESARPSHTSQYLCASSGVGTGRTGANVLTFGAGSRLTVL.

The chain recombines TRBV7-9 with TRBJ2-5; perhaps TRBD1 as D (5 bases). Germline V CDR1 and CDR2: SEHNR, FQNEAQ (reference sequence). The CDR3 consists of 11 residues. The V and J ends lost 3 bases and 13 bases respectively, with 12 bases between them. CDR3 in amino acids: CASSFSAGWYF. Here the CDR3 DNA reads TGTGCCAGCAGCTTCTCGGCAGGGTGGTACTTC.

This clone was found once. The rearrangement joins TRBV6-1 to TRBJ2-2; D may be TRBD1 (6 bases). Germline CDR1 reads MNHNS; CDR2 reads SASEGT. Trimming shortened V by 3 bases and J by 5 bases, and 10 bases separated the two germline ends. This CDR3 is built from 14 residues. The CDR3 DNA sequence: TGTGCCAGCAGTGAGATTAGGGGGACCGGGGAGCTGTTTTTT. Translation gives CASSEIRGTGELFF.

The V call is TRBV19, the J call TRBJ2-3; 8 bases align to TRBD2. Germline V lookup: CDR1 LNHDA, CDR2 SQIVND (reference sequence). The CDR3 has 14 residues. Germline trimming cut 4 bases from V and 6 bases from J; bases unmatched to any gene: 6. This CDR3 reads CASSSSGGLDTQYF. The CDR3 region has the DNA TGTGCCAGTAGTAGTTCGGGGGGGCTTGATACGCAGTATTTT.

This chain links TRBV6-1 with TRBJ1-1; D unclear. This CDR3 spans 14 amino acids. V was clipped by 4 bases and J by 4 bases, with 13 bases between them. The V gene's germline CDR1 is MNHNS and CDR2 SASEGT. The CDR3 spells CASSAGGLGTEAFF. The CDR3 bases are TGTGCCAGCAGTGCTGGAGGATTGGGCACTGAAGCTTTCTTT.

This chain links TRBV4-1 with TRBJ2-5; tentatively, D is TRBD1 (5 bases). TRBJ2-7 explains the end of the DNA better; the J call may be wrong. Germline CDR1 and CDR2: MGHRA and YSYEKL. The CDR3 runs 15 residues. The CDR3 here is CASSQGQGFPYEQYF. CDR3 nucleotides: TGCGCCAGCAGCCAAGGCCAGGGTTTCCCCTACGAGCAGTACTTC.

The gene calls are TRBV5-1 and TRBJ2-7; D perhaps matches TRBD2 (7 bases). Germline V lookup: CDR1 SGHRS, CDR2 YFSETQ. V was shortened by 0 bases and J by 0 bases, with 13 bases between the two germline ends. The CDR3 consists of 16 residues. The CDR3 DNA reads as TGCGCCAGCAGCTTGGGGGCGGGGGCCGTCTCCTACGAGCAGTACTTC. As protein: CASSLGAGAVSYEQYF.

For the CDR3, the DNA is TGCAGCGCAACCCCAAAGGAAGGACAGGCCACCTACGAGCAGTACTTC. Its translation is CSATPKEGQATYEQYF. This chain connects TRBV29-1 to TRBJ2-7; 7 bases are shared with TRBD1. This CDR3 region has 16 residues. The V gene's germline CDR1 is SQVTM and CDR2 ANQGSEA. The junction had 17 bases not matched to a gene; V was cut back by 7 bases and J by 2 bases.

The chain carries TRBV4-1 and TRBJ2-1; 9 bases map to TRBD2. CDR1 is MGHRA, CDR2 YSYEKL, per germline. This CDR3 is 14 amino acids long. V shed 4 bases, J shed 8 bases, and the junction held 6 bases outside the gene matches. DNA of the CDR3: TGCGCCAGCAGCCGTGGCGGGGGGGCCGATGAGCAGTTCTTC. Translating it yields CASSRGGGADEQFF.

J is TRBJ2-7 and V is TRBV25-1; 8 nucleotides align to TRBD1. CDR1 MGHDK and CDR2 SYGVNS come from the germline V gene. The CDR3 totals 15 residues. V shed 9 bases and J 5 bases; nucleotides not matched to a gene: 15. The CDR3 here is CASRDLGAGGNEQYF. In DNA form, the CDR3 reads TGTGCCAGTCGTGATCTCGGGGCAGGGGGCAACGAGCAGTACTTC.

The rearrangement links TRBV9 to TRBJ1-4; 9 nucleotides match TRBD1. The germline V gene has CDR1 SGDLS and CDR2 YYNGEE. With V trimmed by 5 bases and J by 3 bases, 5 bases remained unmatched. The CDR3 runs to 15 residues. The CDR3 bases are TGTGCCAGCAGTGACAGGGGGGGGGCTAATGAAAAACTGTTTTTT. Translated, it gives CASSDRGGANEKLFF.

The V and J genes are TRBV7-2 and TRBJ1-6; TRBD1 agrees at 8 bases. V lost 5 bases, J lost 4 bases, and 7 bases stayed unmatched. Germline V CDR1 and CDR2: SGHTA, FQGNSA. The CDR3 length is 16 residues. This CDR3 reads CASSPTQGGYNSPLHF. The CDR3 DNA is TGTGCCAGCAGCCCAACACAGGGGGGGTATAATTCACCCCTCCACTTT. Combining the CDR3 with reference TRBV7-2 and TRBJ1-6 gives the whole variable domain GAGVSQSPSNKVTEKGKDVELRCDPISGHTALYWYRQSLGQGLEFLIYFQGNSAPDKSGLPSDRFSAERTGGSVSTLTIQRTQQEDSAVYLCASSPTQGGYNSPLHFGNGTRLTVT.

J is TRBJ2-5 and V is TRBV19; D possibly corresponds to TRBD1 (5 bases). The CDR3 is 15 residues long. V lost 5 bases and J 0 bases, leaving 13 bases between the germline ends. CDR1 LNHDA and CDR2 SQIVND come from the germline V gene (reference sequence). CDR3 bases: TGTGCCAGTAGTTCTTTAGGGGTTTACCAAGAGACCCAGTACTTC. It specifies CASSSLGVYQETQYF.

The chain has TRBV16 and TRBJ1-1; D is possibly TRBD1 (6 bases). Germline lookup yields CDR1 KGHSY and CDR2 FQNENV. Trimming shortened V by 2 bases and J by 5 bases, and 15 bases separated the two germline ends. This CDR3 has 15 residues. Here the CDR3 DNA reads TGTGCCAGCAGCCAACGGGGACAAGCGGGAACTGAAGCTTTCTTT. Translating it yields CASSQRGQAGTEAFF.

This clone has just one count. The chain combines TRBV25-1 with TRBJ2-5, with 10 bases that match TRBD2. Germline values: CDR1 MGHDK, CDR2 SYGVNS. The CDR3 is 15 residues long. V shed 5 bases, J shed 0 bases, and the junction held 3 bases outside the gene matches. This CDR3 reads CASSLTSGDQETQYF. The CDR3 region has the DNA TGTGCCAGCAGTCTCACTAGCGGGGACCAAGAGACCCAGTACTTC.

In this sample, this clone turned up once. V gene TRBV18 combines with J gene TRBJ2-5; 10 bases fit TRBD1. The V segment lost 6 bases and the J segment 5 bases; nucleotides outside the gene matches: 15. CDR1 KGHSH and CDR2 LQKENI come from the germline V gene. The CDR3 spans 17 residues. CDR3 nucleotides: TGTGCCAGCTCGCGTACCGGGACAGGGGTATCGGGGGAGACCCAGTACTTC. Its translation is CASSRTGTGVSGETQYF.

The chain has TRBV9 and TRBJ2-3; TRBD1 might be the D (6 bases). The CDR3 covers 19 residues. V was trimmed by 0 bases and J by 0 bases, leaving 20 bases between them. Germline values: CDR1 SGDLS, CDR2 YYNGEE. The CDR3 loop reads CASSVGSGRGGYSTDTQYF. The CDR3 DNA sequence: TGTGCCAGCAGCGTAGGCTCGGGGAGAGGGGGTTATAGCACAGATACGCAGTATTTT.

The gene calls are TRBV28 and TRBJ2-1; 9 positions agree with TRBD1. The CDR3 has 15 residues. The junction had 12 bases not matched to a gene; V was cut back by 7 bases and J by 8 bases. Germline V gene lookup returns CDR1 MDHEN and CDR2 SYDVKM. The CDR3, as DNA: TGTGCCAGCACCCAAGGGGGACAGGGAAGCTATGAGCAGTTCTTC. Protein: CASTQGGQGSYEQFF.

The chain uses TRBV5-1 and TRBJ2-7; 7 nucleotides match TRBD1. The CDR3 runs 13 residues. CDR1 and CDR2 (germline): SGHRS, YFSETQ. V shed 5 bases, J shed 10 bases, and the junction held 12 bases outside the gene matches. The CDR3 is CASRPTTGMDQYF. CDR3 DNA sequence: TGCGCCAGCAGACCAACGACAGGGATGGACCAGTACTTC. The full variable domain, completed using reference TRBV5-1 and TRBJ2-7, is KAGVTQTPRYLIKTRGQQVTLSCSPISGHRSVSWYQQTPGQGLQFLFEYFSETQRNKGNFPGRFSGRQFSNSRSEMNVSTLELGDSALYLCASRPTTGMDQYFGPGTRLTVT.

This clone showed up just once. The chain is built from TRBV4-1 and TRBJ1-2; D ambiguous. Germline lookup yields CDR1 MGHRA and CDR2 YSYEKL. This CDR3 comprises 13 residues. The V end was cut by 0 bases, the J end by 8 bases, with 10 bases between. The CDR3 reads CASSQDLMRGYTF. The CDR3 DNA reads TGCGCCAGCAGCCAAGACTTAATGAGAGGCTACACCTTC.

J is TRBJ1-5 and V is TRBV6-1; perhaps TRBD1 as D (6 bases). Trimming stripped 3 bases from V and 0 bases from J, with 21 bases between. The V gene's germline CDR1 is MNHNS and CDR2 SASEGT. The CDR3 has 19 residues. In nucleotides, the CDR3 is TGTGCCAGCAGTGAGGAGAAAGGGGCAGGGGTTTATAGCAATCAGCCCCAGCATTTT. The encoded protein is CASSEEKGAGVYSNQPQHF.

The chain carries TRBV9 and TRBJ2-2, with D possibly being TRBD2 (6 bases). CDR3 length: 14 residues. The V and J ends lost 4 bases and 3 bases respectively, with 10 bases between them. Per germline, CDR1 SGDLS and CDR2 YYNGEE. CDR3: CASSQSGDTGELFF. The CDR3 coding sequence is TGTGCCAGCAGCCAATCGGGGGACACCGGGGAGCTGTTTTTT.